This is a list of T cell receptor beta chains from one sample in a study of early T cells in non-severe SARS-CoV-2 infection. MiXCR, applied by TCRdb to the 5' RACE reads, yields one record per CDR3 protein. The data hold 65,000 to 95,000 distinct CDR3 sequences, with more than 13% observed a single time. Sample: whole blood. These receptor sequences come from an adult who was a healthcare worker with PCR-confirmed SARS-CoV-2 infection or an uninfected control (not recorded which). The conserved cysteine and the conserved F or W are not part of the CDR3 here. Each record gives: J gene, V gene, CDR3 protein.

>TRBJ2-1|TRBV5-5
ATKGERSYNEQF
>TRBJ1-4|TRBV7-9
ASSLVSGADRGLEKLF
>TRBJ1-6|TRBV11-2
ASSFGSPNSPLH
>TRBJ2-5|TRBV7-3
ASSSGRQETQY
>TRBJ2-5|TRBV7-9
ASSYDNLLVGTQY
>TRBJ2-7|TRBV6-1
ASSEVAGGPSYEQY
>TRBJ1-1|TRBV28
ASRTAFNTEAF
>TRBJ2-7|TRBV12-3/TRBV12-4
ASSLATWDYEQY
>TRBJ1-3|TRBV29-1
SARDKLSGNTIY
>TRBJ1-2|TRBV5-1
ASSLALGTAGYT
>TRBJ2-7|TRBV7-6
ASSLATYEQY
>TRBJ1-1|TRBV6-1
ASGGQVLAAF
>TRBJ1-2|TRBV29-1
SVEATDYGYT
>TRBJ2-1|TRBV5-4
ASSLGTATYNEQF
>TRBJ1-1|TRBV5-4
ASTPAGVTEAF
>TRBJ2-2|TRBV29-1
SVDDQKTGELF
>TRBJ2-2|TRBV5-1
ASRPGQADGELF
>TRBJ1-5|TRBV7-9
ASSLAGSGQPQH
>TRBJ1-4|TRBV28
ASSRGTNEKLF
>TRBJ1-5|TRBV24-1
ATSDTLVDQPQH
>TRBJ1-1|TRBV3-1
ASSQHPGGQAF
>TRBJ2-2|TRBV29-1
SVGQGDTGELF
>TRBJ1-3|TRBV29-1
SVDQGSSGNTIY
>TRBJ2-3|TRBV11-2
ASSLVVAGGSTDTQY
>TRBJ1-2|TRBV3-1
ASSPLANYGYT
>TRBJ2-2|TRBV12-3/TRBV12-4
ASSLGWTNTGELF